The T cell receptor (beta chain) described here comes from a study of OX40 agonist ivuxolimab in advanced cancers. The method was immunoSEQ multiplex PCR; TCRdb's version includes in-frame clones alone and lacks a portion of them. This table has tens of thousands of clones, more than 75% appearing once. The source of this sequence is an adult with an advanced solid tumor such as melanoma, head and neck, liver or kidney cancer. Source: CD4+ or CD8+ T cells sorted from blood, taken in a trial of the OX40 agonist ivuxolimab.

The CDR3 DNA reads TGCGCCAGCAGCTGGAAAGGCGAAAAACTGTTTTTT. Protein: CASSWKGEKLFF. This chain links TRBV5-1 with TRBJ1-4; D uncertain. Trimming removed 3 bases from V and 8 bases from J, with 8 bases in between. This CDR3 has 12 amino acids. Germline V gene sequence: CDR1 SGHRS, CDR2 YFSETQ.